This TCR beta chain was identified in a study of blood T cell repertoires in COVID-19. Overall study: Some COVID-19 samples were acute and others convalescent; all came from the United States, Italy and Spain. Sample material is recorded as cDNA or gDNA derived from T cells, B-cell-depleted T cells, or PBMCs.

Seattle patient enrollment occurred during active infection, with longitudinal follow-up thereafter. Germline trimming cut 5 bases from V and 2 bases from J; bases unmatched to any gene: 3. CDR1 LNHDA and CDR2 SQIVND come from the germline V gene (reference sequence). The CDR3 totals 14 residues. Repertoires were generated with immunoSEQ multiplex PCR, while TCRdb's copy carries only in-frame clones and drops some. Here the sample spans 150,000 or so clones, roughly 80% being singletons. The chain is built from TRBV19 and TRBJ1-2; 9 bases match TRBD1. The sequence was obtained from a woman aged 55-75 years with COVID-19, enrolled during active disease. Source material: peripheral blood. CDR3 region: CASSAGTGNYGYTF. The DNA of the CDR3 is TGTGCCAGTAGTGCCGGGACAGGGAACTATGGCTACACCTTC.